The clone carrying this T cell receptor (beta chain) was picked up many times. These data belong to a study of T cells in Graves' hyperthyroidism and ophthalmopathy. The ends were cut back, 4 bases at V and 0 bases at J, with 10 bases in the middle. The CDR3 extends over 15 amino acids. Germline loops: CDR1 SNHLY, CDR2 FYNNEI. RNA transcripts provided the source from which TCR beta CDR3 regions were amplified. First-round RT-PCR targeting the TCR CDR3 was performed with the HTBI primer set. A single record per CDR3 protein comes from TCRdb applying MiXCR to the multiplex PCR reads. The sample shows approximately 510,000 distinct CDR3 sequences, roughly 20% of them seen only once.

The sequence came from a man aged 18 to 30 with Graves' hyperthyroidism. Sequenced input: blood. The rearrangement joins TRBV2 to TRBJ1-3; possible D gene TRBD1, 5 bases. The CDR3 nucleotides are TGTGCCAGCAGTGGGACATTTAGCTCTGGAAACACCATATATTTT. As protein: CASSGTFSSGNTIYF.